The text below deals with one T cell receptor (beta chain). Its antigen is unidentified. Deletions cut 5 bases from V and 0 bases from J, with 13 bases between. The CDR3 has 16 residues. Per the germline V gene, CDR1 is SGHTA and CDR2 is FQGNSA. A multiplex PCR was run with 60 Vbeta primers and 13 Jbeta primers. Original methodology: Roughly 11 million shared chains were among approximately 80 million unique TCR beta chains counted in a later analysis. Sequenced by immunoSEQ multiplex PCR; TCRdb stores in-frame clones only, minus some. D and trimming were read from the DNA, whereas the V and J calls and clone size are those reported in that table. The sample has fewer than 200,000 clones, 71% seen once. This sample is drawn from a study of cytomegalovirus exposure and HLA in healthy donors. General study findings and limits: It was reported in a later analysis that an Asian-associated ancestry cluster showed fewer N-insertions than the 666-donor mean. The classifier was said to identify cytomegalovirus status with high specificity and sensitivity. When presence/absence was analysed, sequencing depth was taken to be roughly uniform across donors.

Material: PBMCs. This TCR came from a girl between 10 and 17 years old in good health and CMV-seronegative. The gene calls are TRBV7-2 and TRBJ1-4; a possible D gene is TRBD1 (5 bases). Here the CDR3 DNA reads TGTGCCAGCAGCGCCTGGGCCAGGGCAACTAATGAAAAACTGTTTTTT. It yields the protein CASSAWARATNEKLFF.